Listed below are T cell receptor beta chains from one sample, sequenced in a study of beta chain features in type 1 diabetes. Repertoires were generated with immunoSEQ multiplex PCR, while TCRdb's copy carries only in-frame clones and drops some. The repertoire consists of 970,000 or so clones, with 15% to 20% occurring once and the leading ten covering about 0.02%. The source material was naive CD4+ T cells from blood. These receptors came from a woman aged 18 to 35 in good health. Both conserved end residues are part of each CDR3. A D gene is named only where the DNA matches it firmly. Part of the rows lack a size; the others show once, few, many or a class for expanded clones.

TRBJ2-2	NA	TRBV27	NA	TGTGCCAGCAGTTTATCGGCCATGATACCCGGGGAGCTGTTTTTT	CASSLSAMIPGELFF
TRBJ2-3	NA	TRBV10-3	TRBD2	TGTGCCATCAGGAACCGCGGGAGGGACGCCGATACGCAGTATTTT	CAIRNRGRDADTQYF
TRBJ2-1	NA	TRBV6-1	NA	TGTGCCAGCAGGGTTAGTAGGTCCTACAATGAGCAGTTCTTC	CASRVSRSYNEQFF
TRBJ1-1	once	TRBV7-2	NA	TGTGCCAGCAGCTTACTGGGGGGAGTTTATACTGAAGCTTTCTTT	CASSLLGGVYTEAFF
TRBJ2-3	NA	TRBV18	TRBD2	TGTGCCAGCTCACCACCGGGACTAGCAGCTAGCACAGATACGCAGTATTTT	CASSPPGLAASTDTQYF
TRBJ2-1	few	TRBV18	NA	TGTGCCAGCTCACCACCCGGCGGTGGCACCTACAATGAGCAGTTCTTC	CASSPPGGGTYNEQFF
TRBJ2-5	NA	TRBV7-2	NA	TGTGCCAGCAGCCGAGACGGGCAAGAGACCCAGTACTTC	CASSRDGQETQYF
TRBJ2-6	few	TRBV7-6	NA	TGTGCCAGCAGCTTCAGCAGCGACTCTGGGGCCAACGTCCTGACTTTC	CASSFSSDSGANVLTF
TRBJ2-3	few	TRBV19	TRBD1	TGTGCCAGTACCTGCCCACCGGGACAGGCGTTGACAGATACGCAGTATTTT	CASTCPPGQALTDTQYF
TRBJ2-5	few	TRBV9	NA	TGTGCCAGCAGCGTAGGTTTAGGGGTCCAAGAGACCCAGTACTTC	CASSVGLGVQETQYF
TRBJ1-1	NA	TRBV5-4	NA	TGTGCCAGCAGCCGAGAGAGCAGGAGCTATGGCACTGAAGCTTTCTTT	CASSRESRSYGTEAFF
TRBJ1-2	NA	TRBV6-6	TRBD1	TGTGCCAGCAGCGGCCGGGACAGGGCATATGGCTACACCTTC	CASSGRDRAYGYTF
TRBJ1-5	NA	TRBV7-8	NA	TGTGCCAGCAGCTCCCATGGAAATCAGCCCCAGCATTTT	CASSSHGNQPQHF
TRBJ2-3	NA	TRBV25-1	NA	TGTGCCAGCTCGTGGGGAGATACGCAGTATTTT	CASSWGDTQYF